This TCR beta chain was obtained from a study of cytomegalovirus exposure and HLA in healthy donors. Trimming took 6 bases from V and 4 from J; bases not matched to a gene: 7. The CDR3 has 15 amino acids. Germline loops: CDR1 SGHDN, CDR2 FVKESK. Primers included in the PCR were 60 Vbeta and 13 Jbeta primers. Libraries were prepared by immunoSEQ multiplex PCR; TCRdb keeps only in-frame clonotypes and omits some of them. The sample consists of over 85,000 clones, approximately 82% of them appearing once. The V call is TRBV14, the J call TRBJ2-1, with 9 positions matching TRBD2. This TCR came from a female donor in good health and CMV-seropositive. What was sequenced was PBMCs. As DNA, the CDR3 is TGTGCCAGCAGACTAGCGGGCAAACCTTACAATGAGCAGTTCTTC. Its protein is CASRLAGKPYNEQFF.